Listed here are 12 T cell receptor beta chains from one sample, sequenced in a study of blood T cell repertoires in COVID-19. TCRdb's table, derived via immunoSEQ multiplex PCR, lists solely in-frame clones and lacks some. The table includes fewer than 70,000 clones, roughly 92% detected once. The sample taken for sequencing was peripheral blood. These receptors originate from a man over 45 with active COVID-19.

V usage is TRBV10-3 and J usage is TRBJ2-3; D is possibly TRBD1 (6 bases). CDR3 length: 14 residues. Trimming stripped 6 bases from V and 2 bases from J, with 12 bases between. Germline CDR1 and CDR2: ENHRY and SYGVKD. The DNA of the CDR3 is TGTGCCATCAGAGCACAGGGCCCCACAGATACGCAGTATTTT. It yields the protein CAIRAQGPTDTQYF.

J is TRBJ2-7 and V is TRBV4-1, with 10 bases lining up with TRBD2. Germline V gene sequence: CDR1 MGHRA, CDR2 YSYEKL. V dropped 2 bases and J dropped 6; count of bases not matched to a gene: 10. The CDR3 totals 16 residues. CDR3 sequence reads: CASSQLLAGAFLEQYF. The CDR3 bases are TGCGCCAGCAGCCAATTGCTAGCGGGAGCCTTTCTCGAGCAGTACTTC.

V gene TRBV6-5 combines with J gene TRBJ2-7; 8 bases are shared with TRBD2. The CDR3 has 13 residues. V shed 6 bases and J 4 bases; nucleotides not matched to a gene: 5. Germline assignment: CDR1 MNHEY and CDR2 SVGAGI. The CDR3 here is CASSYRGGYEQYF. As DNA, the CDR3 is TGTGCCAGCAGCTATCGGGGGGGGTACGAGCAGTACTTC.

This clone was seen only once. The rearrangement uses TRBV9 and TRBJ1-1; 8 positions agree with TRBD1. The CDR3 length is 15 residues. From germline, CDR1 is SGDLS and CDR2 YYNGEE. With 3 bases clipped from V and 1 base from J, the junction kept 5 bases outside the gene matches. The CDR3 DNA follows: TGTGCCAGCAGCGCCCAGGGACAGGCGAACACTGAAGCTTTCTTT. Protein product: CASSAQGQANTEAFF.

This clone was recorded once. This chain uses TRBV6-5 with TRBJ1-5; 9 nucleotides match TRBD1. Germline CDR1 MNHEY, CDR2 SVGAGI. V shed 6 bases, J shed 9 bases, and the junction held 6 bases outside the gene matches. The CDR3 is made up of 13 amino acids. The CDR3 DNA reads as TGTGCCAGCAGGGGGACAGGGTGGATGCCCCAGCATTTT. Its protein is CASRGTGWMPQHF.

The chain joins TRBV7-9 to TRBJ2-5; maybe TRBD1 (5 bases). With 3 bases removed from V and 2 bases from J, the gap between germline ends came to 10 bases. The CDR3 is made up of 14 amino acids. Germline CDR1 and CDR2: SEHNR and FQNEAQ (reference sequence). DNA for the CDR3: TGTGCCAGCAGCTTCGCGGACATACAAGAGACCCAGTACTTC. Residues: CASSFADIQETQYF.

Here the CDR3 reads CASSQEGQGAAQPQHF. CDR3 DNA: TGTGCCAGCAGCCAAGAGGGACAGGGGGCTGCTCAGCCCCAGCATTTT. V gene TRBV4-2 combines with J gene TRBJ1-5; 12 bases are shared with TRBD1. V was clipped by 0 bases and J by 6 bases; unmatched bases: 3. The germline CDR1 and CDR2 sequences are LGHNA and YNFKEQ. The CDR3 length is 16 residues.

The chain has TRBV4-1 and TRBJ2-7; TRBD1 agrees at 7 bases. The CDR3 has 14 amino acids. CDR1 is MGHRA, CDR2 YSYEKL, per germline. V gave up 2 bases and J gave up 5 bases; unmatched junction bases: 6. The CDR3 spells CASSQPTGIHEQYF. DNA for the CDR3: TGCGCCAGCAGCCAACCGACAGGGATCCACGAGCAGTACTTC.

The chain links TRBV7-2 to TRBJ2-3; 12 nucleotides match TRBD2. V lost 4 bases, J lost 1 base, and 6 bases stayed unmatched. The germline CDR1 and CDR2 sequences are SGHTA and FQGNSA. This CDR3 has 17 amino acids. The CDR3 DNA is TGTGCCAGCAGCTGGCCGACTAGCGGGGGCCGCACAGATACGCAGTATTTT. Translated, it gives CASSWPTSGGRTDTQYF.

This clone was seen only once. The chain is built from TRBV5-1 and TRBJ2-7; D remains ambiguous. Germline CDR1 SGHRS, CDR2 YFSETQ. CDR3 length: 15 amino acids. The V and J ends lost 0 bases and 2 bases respectively, with 12 bases between them. CDR3 protein: CASSLAGAEPYEQYF. CDR3 coding DNA: TGCGCCAGCAGCTTGGCCGGTGCTGAGCCCTACGAGCAGTACTTC.

The chain joins TRBV13 to TRBJ1-5; TRBD1 matches 7 bases. This CDR3 is built from 16 residues. The ends lost 4 bases at V and 7 bases at J; junction bases unmatched: 13. Germline lookup yields CDR1 PRHDT and CDR2 FYEKMQ (reference sequence). CDR3 DNA: TGTGCCAGCAGCTCGGGGCCGAACAGGGGTGACCAGCCCCAGCATTTT. Amino acids: CASSSGPNRGDQPQHF. The full variable domain, in which reference TRBV13 and TRBJ1-5 provide the parts outside the CDR3, is AAGVIQSPRHLIKEKRETATLKCYPIPRHDTVYWYQQGPGQDPQFLISFYEKMQSDKGSIPDRFSAQQFSDYHSELNMSSLELGDSALYFCASSSGPNRGDQPQHFGDGTRLSIL.

The chain employs TRBV7-9 and TRBJ2-7, with unresolved D. Germline V gene lookup returns CDR1 SEHNR and CDR2 FQNEAQ (reference sequence). Trimming took 1 base from V and 3 from J, leaving 10 bases between them. The CDR3 contains 14 residues. The CDR3 nucleotides read TGTGCCAGCAGCTTAGATCTGAGGTACTACGAGCAGTACTTC. It encodes CASSLDLRYYEQYF.